This passage covers 15 T cell receptor beta chains from one sample sequenced in a study of vaccination and CD4 T cells after COVID-19. Treatment meaning: roughly 11-day PBMC culture with coronavirus spike peptide pools or control peptides (ViraFEST assay). Their specific antigens are unknown. Sequencing of DNA taken from cultured CD4+ T cells relied on the Oncomine TCR Beta short-read assay. MiXCR, run by TCRdb on the PCR reads, gives a single entry per CDR3 protein. The sample carries 11,000 to 15,000 distinct CDR3 sequences, about 51% recorded once. The sequencing input was CD4+ T cells from blood, cultured in vitro. Receptor source: a human donor who had recovered from COVID-19.

V gene TRBV4-2 combines with J gene TRBJ2-1, with D maybe TRBD2 (5 bases). The CDR3 extends over 15 amino acids. V was pared by 4 bases and J by 0 bases, with 10 bases between. Germline V gives CDR1 LGHNA, CDR2 YNFKEQ. This chain's CDR3 is CASSRERSSYNEQFF. The CDR3 bases are TGTGCCAGCAGCCGCGAGCGGAGCTCCTACAATGAGCAGTTCTTC.

The chain recombines TRBV27 with TRBJ1-6; 7 bases agree with TRBD1. V was clipped by 6 bases and J by 10 bases; unmatched bases: 9. This CDR3 has 14 amino acids. CDR1 is MNHEY and CDR2 is SMNVEV in the germline V gene (reference sequence). CDR3 region: CASRRQGEGSPLHF. CDR3 DNA sequence: TGTGCCAGCAGACGTCAGGGGGAGGGATCACCCCTCCACTTT.

This clonotype occurred a few times. The chain combines TRBV6-1 with TRBJ2-3; no clear D gene. The CDR3 extends over 14 amino acids. The V gene lost 7 bases and the J gene lost 2 bases, with 13 bases spanning the gap. CDR1 is MNHNS, CDR2 SASEGT, per germline. DNA of the CDR3: TGTGCCAGCAAAAACCCAGAAGCCACAGATACGCAGTATTTT. As protein: CASKNPEATDTQYF.

In its sample, this clonotype was seen a few times. The chain joins TRBV7-9 to TRBJ1-3; no clear D gene. This CDR3 is 12 amino acids long. The V end lost 0 bases, the J end lost 4 bases, and 1 base lay between the germline ends. CDR1 SEHNR and CDR2 FQNEAQ come from the germline V gene (reference sequence). The chain's CDR3 is CASSLAGNTIYF. DNA for the CDR3: TGTGCCAGCAGCTTAGCGGGAAACACCATATATTTT.

This clonotype was counted once. The chain recombines TRBV12-3 or TRBV12-4 with TRBJ2-7, with 9 bases aligning to TRBD2. The V gene end was trimmed by 3 bases and the J gene end by 5 bases; junction bases not matched to a gene: 5. The length of the CDR3 is 14 residues. The CDR3 region is CASSFSSGRDEQYF. The CDR3, as DNA: TGTGCCAGCAGTTTTAGTAGCGGGAGAGACGAGCAGTACTTC.

V gene TRBV2 combines with J gene TRBJ1-2; D may be TRBD1 (6 bases). V was cut by 6 bases and J by 5 bases, with 13 bases left in between. Germline-derived CDR1 and CDR2 are SNHLY and FYNNEI. This CDR3 region has 13 residues. In nucleotides, the CDR3 is TGTGCCAGCAGAGTAATTCAGGGGTATGGCTACACCTTC. Amino acids: CASRVIQGYGYTF.

The chain's CDR3 is CASSAQGGASTDTQYF. The CDR3 bases are TGTGCCAGCAGCGCGCAGGGTGGGGCTAGCACAGATACGCAGTATTTT. The rearrangement links TRBV9 to TRBJ2-3, with a weak D call TRBD1 (5 bases). Trimming pared 3 bases from V and 0 bases from J, leaving 14 bases between. Germline CDR1 and CDR2: SGDLS and YYNGEE. The CDR3 contains 16 residues.

The chain couples TRBV20-1 to TRBJ1-2, with 8 positions matching TRBD1. The length of the CDR3 is 14 residues. The germline V gene has CDR1 DFQATT and CDR2 SNEGSKA (reference sequence). The CDR3 spells CSAVDRGGGYGYTF. The DNA of the CDR3 is TGCAGCGCCGTTGACAGGGGCGGAGGGTATGGCTACACCTTC.

This clonotype was seen a few times. CDR3 nucleotides: TGCAGTGCTCCAGACAGGGGCCGCCCGAGGGGGACTGAAGCTTTCTTT. Encoded protein: CSAPDRGRPRGTEAFF. The chain uses TRBV20-1 and TRBJ1-1; 8 nucleotides align to TRBD1. The V gene end was trimmed by 5 bases and the J gene end by 5 bases; junction bases not matched to a gene: 16. Germline CDR1 is DFQATT and CDR2 is SNEGSKA (reference sequence). This CDR3 is 16 amino acids long.

The chain couples TRBV20-1 to TRBJ1-5, with D hard to call. The CDR3 extends over 15 amino acids. V was cut by 5 bases and J by 0 bases, with 14 bases left in between. In germline, CDR1 is DFQATT, CDR2 SNEGSKA (reference sequence). The CDR3 spells CSAQKGRRSNQPQHF. The CDR3 region has the DNA TGCAGTGCTCAAAAAGGACGTCGTAGCAATCAGCCCCAGCATTTT.

V gene TRBV29-1 combines with J gene TRBJ2-2; D unresolved. This CDR3 is built from 13 residues. The germline gives CDR1 SQVTM, CDR2 ANQGSEA. Deletions cut 5 bases from V and 0 bases from J, with 7 bases between. CDR3 nucleotide sequence: TGCAGCGTTTTTGGAACGAACACCGGGGAGCTGTTTTTT. Its translation: CSVFGTNTGELFF.

The genes are TRBV19 and TRBJ2-1; 9 nucleotides match TRBD1. Germline V gene lookup returns CDR1 LNHDA and CDR2 SQIVND (reference sequence). CDR3 length equals 15 residues. The junction had 9 bases not matched to a gene; V was cut back by 6 bases and J by 6 bases. In nucleotides, the CDR3 is TGTGCCAGTAGGGACTGGGACAGGGTTGTCAATGAGCAGTTCTTC. Its protein is CASRDWDRVVNEQFF.

This clonotype turned up a few times. V usage is TRBV27 and J usage is TRBJ1-6; D ambiguous. The CDR3 sequence is 15 residues long. Germline loops: CDR1 MNHEY, CDR2 SMNVEV (reference sequence). Trimming pared 8 bases from V and 3 bases from J, leaving 14 bases between. The CDR3 loop reads CASHGRGIYNSPLHF. The CDR3 DNA reads TGTGCCAGCCACGGTCGGGGAATCTATAATTCACCCCTCCACTTT.

This clonotype was recorded a few times. The chain combines TRBV7-2 with TRBJ2-7; 7 nucleotides agree with TRBD1. Germline V CDR1 and CDR2: SGHTA, FQGNSA. CDR3 length equals 14 residues. V shed 4 bases, J shed 4 bases, and the junction held 7 bases outside the gene matches. The CDR3 protein is CASSSPGQPYEQYF. CDR3 in DNA: TGTGCCAGCAGCTCACCGGGACAGCCTTACGAGCAGTACTTC.

This clonotype was counted between two and nine times. This chain connects TRBV6-1 to TRBJ2-2; possibly TRBD1 or TRBD2 for D (6 bases each). This CDR3 spans 14 amino acids. The V gene's germline CDR1 is MNHNS and CDR2 SASEGT. The V and J ends lost 4 bases and 6 bases respectively, with 12 bases between them. The CDR3 DNA follows: TGTGCCAGCAGTGCTATCGGGGGCTCCGGGGAGCTGTTTTTT. Encoded protein: CASSAIGGSGELFF.